This T cell receptor beta chain was sequenced in a study of cytomegalovirus exposure and HLA in healthy donors. Turning to the study itself: The Caucasian-associated ancestry cluster held around 81% of 300 to 500 genotyped donors. Study-wide results and caveats: Later on, an analysis tied 15,000 to 20,000 TCR beta sequences to HLA alleles at 0.05 false discovery rate. Data from an earlier analysis indicated that most TCR beta V segments were productive either about 87% or about 30% of the time.

On this clone: As yet, its antigen is unknown.

Per germline, CDR1 MNHNS and CDR2 SASEGT. V shed 6 bases, J shed 6 bases, and the junction held 9 bases outside the gene matches. This CDR3 has 15 residues. Amplification used 60 Vbeta primers and 13 Jbeta primers. Method: immunoSEQ multiplex PCR; TCRdb's copy keeps in-frame clones and lacks some. The table lists around 58,000 clones. Sequencing was done on a sample of PBMCs. This receptor was obtained from a man aged 50-60 years in good health and CMV-seropositive. This chain joins TRBV6-1 and TRBJ2-1; 9 bases map to TRBD2. CDR3 nucleotides: TGTGCCAGCAGAGCAGCGGGGGGCCGGCGCAATGAGCAGTTCTTC. Translating gives CASRAAGGRRNEQFF.